A selection of T cell receptor beta chains follows, all from one sample in a study of cytomegalovirus exposure and HLA in healthy donors. Assay used: immunoSEQ multiplex PCR; TCRdb lists only in-frame clones, some missing. The sample lists 100,000 to 120,000 clones, 75% to 90% occurring once. Sequencing was done on a sample of PBMCs. The receptors were sampled from a young man in good health and CMV-seropositive. Each CDR3 is given with its conserved first and last residue. The D gene is left open where the match is weak. Rows may omit the clone size; those that give it use once, few, many or a size class.

CDR3: CASSLRTTTRSQETQYF; DNA: TGCGCCAGCAGCTTGCGGACAACCACAAGGAGCCAAGAGACCCAGTACTTC; V: TRBV5-1; length: 17; D: .; J: TRBJ2-5; size: few
CDR3: CAWSVRTGVNNQPQHF; DNA: TGTGCCTGGAGTGTCCGGACAGGGGTAAACAATCAGCCCCAGCATTTT; V: TRBV30; length: 16; D: TRBD1; J: TRBJ1-5; size: .
CDR3: CASSFVGQASETQYF; DNA: TGTGCCAGCAGCTTCGTAGGACAGGCCTCGGAGACCCAGTACTTC; V: TRBV7-2; length: 15; D: TRBD1; J: TRBJ2-5; size: .
CDR3: CASSTGTGTYGYTF; DNA: TGTGCCAGCTCAACGGGGACAGGGACCTACGGCTACACCTTC; V: TRBV2; length: 14; D: TRBD1; J: TRBJ1-2; size: .
CDR3: CSVDEGARGYEQYF; DNA: TGCAGCGTTGACGAGGGGGCGCGAGGCTACGAGCAGTACTTC; V: TRBV29-1; length: 14; D: TRBD1; J: TRBJ2-7; size: .
CDR3: CASSPRQVSANEKLFF; DNA: TGTGCCAGCTCACCACGACAGGTATCGGCTAATGAAAAACTGTTTTTT; V: TRBV18; length: 16; D: .; J: TRBJ1-4; size: .
CDR3: CASGTASGGWGNEQYF; DNA: TGTGCCAGCGGCACGGCTAGCGGGGGGTGGGGGAATGAGCAGTACTTC; V: TRBV28; length: 16; D: TRBD2; J: TRBJ2-7; size: .
CDR3: CASSPTGGGYTF; DNA: TGTGCCAGCAGCCCGACAGGGGGTGGCTACACCTTC; V: TRBV7-9; length: 12; D: TRBD1; J: TRBJ1-2; size: .
CDR3: CASSPLRSSPTDTQYF; DNA: TGTGCCAGCAGCCCCCTCCGGAGCAGCCCCACAGATACGCAGTATTTT; V: TRBV9; length: 16; D: .; J: TRBJ2-3; size: .
CDR3: CASSELTSGLEKLFF; DNA: TGCGCCAGCAGTGAGTTGACTAGTGGTCTAGAAAAACTGTTTTTT; V: TRBV10-1; length: 15; D: .; J: TRBJ1-4; size: .
CDR3: CAWSALGGSEAFF; DNA: TGTGCCTGGAGTGCGTTAGGGGGATCTGAAGCTTTCTTT; V: TRBV30; length: 13; D: .; J: TRBJ1-1; size: .
CDR3: CASSEGRNYGYTF; DNA: TGTGCCAGCAGCGAAGGGAGGAACTATGGCTACACCTTC; V: TRBV7-2; length: 13; D: .; J: TRBJ1-2; size: .
CDR3: CATSRPGGARGRYGYTF; DNA: TGTGCCACCAGCAGGCCTGGGGGGGCCCGGGGGCGCTATGGCTACACCTTC; V: TRBV15; length: 17; D: .; J: TRBJ1-2; size: .
CDR3: CASGQQLNTDTQYF; DNA: TGTGCCAGCGGGCAGCAGTTAAACACAGATACGCAGTATTTT; V: TRBV2; length: 14; D: .; J: TRBJ2-3; size: .
CDR3: CASSFLSPTGLLSTIYF; DNA: TGTGCCAGCAGTTTTTTAAGCCCGACCGGACTGCTTAGCACCATATATTTT; V: TRBV27; length: 17; D: .; J: TRBJ1-3; size: .
CDR3: CASSSSLGKQFF; DNA: TGTGCCAGCAGCTCCTCACTAGGCAAGCAGTTCTTC; V: TRBV5-4; length: 12; D: .; J: TRBJ2-1; size: .
CDR3: CASSHGPGTGANTEAFF; DNA: TGCGCCAGCAGCCACGGTCCCGGGACAGGGGCGAACACTGAAGCTTTCTTT; V: TRBV4-3; length: 17; D: TRBD1; J: TRBJ1-1; size: .
CDR3: CALVESGASHMNTEAFF; DNA: TGTGCCCTAGTTGAGTCAGGGGCCTCTCACATGAACACTGAAGCTTTCTTT; V: TRBV28; length: 17; D: .; J: TRBJ1-1; size: .
CDR3: CASSPEGSGGQETQYF; DNA: TGTGCCAGCAGTCCGGAGGGTAGCGGGGGACAAGAGACCCAGTACTTC; V: TRBV4-2; length: 16; D: TRBD2; J: TRBJ2-5; size: .
CDR3: CASSSRQGGNQPQHF; DNA: TGTGCCAGTAGCTCCCGACAGGGAGGCAATCAGCCCCAGCATTTT; V: TRBV19; length: 15; D: TRBD1; J: TRBJ1-5; size: once
CDR3: CASSPSGHRGNYEQYF; DNA: TGCGCCAGCAGCCCATCAGGGCATAGGGGAAATTACGAGCAGTACTTC; V: TRBV4-1; length: 16; D: .; J: TRBJ2-7; size: .
CDR3: CASSPGQGTYEQYF; DNA: TGCGCCAGCAGCCCGGGACAGGGGACCTACGAGCAGTACTTC; V: TRBV4-3; length: 14; D: TRBD1; J: TRBJ2-7; size: few
CDR3: CAWSDRDGYEQYF; DNA: TGTGCCTGGAGTGACAGGGACGGCTACGAGCAGTACTTC; V: TRBV30; length: 13; D: .; J: TRBJ2-7; size: .
CDR3: CASSIQGPQETQYF; DNA: TGCGCCAGCAGCATTCAGGGCCCCCAAGAGACCCAGTACTTC; V: TRBV5-1; length: 14; D: .; J: TRBJ2-5; size: .
CDR3: CASKNGYEQYF; DNA: TGTGCCAGCAAAAACGGGTACGAGCAGTACTTC; V: TRBV2; length: 11; D: .; J: TRBJ2-7; size: few
CDR3: CASSRSGGASDTQYF; DNA: TGTGCCAGCAGCCGGAGCGGGGGGGCGTCAGATACGCAGTATTTT; V: TRBV11-2; length: 15; D: TRBD2; J: TRBJ2-3; size: .
CDR3: CASSLGQGASSEQYF; DNA: TGTGCCAGCAGCTTGGGACAGGGAGCTTCGAGCGAGCAGTACTTC; V: TRBV13; length: 15; D: TRBD1; J: TRBJ2-7; size: .
CDR3: CAISPRQGTSSTDTQYF; DNA: TGTGCCATCTCCCCTAGGCAGGGCACCTCTAGCACAGATACGCAGTATTTT; V: TRBV10-3; length: 17; D: .; J: TRBJ2-3; size: .
CDR3: CASSKAGRVIGNTIYF; DNA: TGTGCCAGCAGCAAAGCTGGCAGGGTAATTGGAAACACCATATATTTT; V: TRBV21-1; length: 16; D: .; J: TRBJ1-3; size: .
CDR3: CASSLRQGWDGLAYEQYF; DNA: TGTGCCAGCAGCTTAAGACAGGGATGGGATGGGTTAGCCTACGAGCAGTACTTC; V: TRBV7-2; length: 18; D: TRBD1; J: TRBJ2-7; size: .
CDR3: CASSFSGGGYTF; DNA: TGTGCCAGCAGCTTCTCGGGGGGTGGCTACACCTTC; V: TRBV9; length: 12; D: .; J: TRBJ1-2; size: .
CDR3: CASSSLDSNTGELFF; DNA: TGTGCCAGCAGCTCCTTGGACAGTAACACCGGGGAGCTGTTTTTT; V: TRBV7-9; length: 15; D: .; J: TRBJ2-2; size: once
CDR3: CASSTSLAGGGNEQFF; DNA: TGTGCCAGCAGCACCAGCCTAGCGGGGGGGGGCAATGAGCAGTTCTTC; V: TRBV11-1; length: 16; D: TRBD2; J: TRBJ2-1; size: once
CDR3: CASSQVPVGDHTGELFF; DNA: TGCGCCAGCAGCCAAGTACCCGTAGGGGATCACACCGGGGAGCTGTTTTTT; V: TRBV4-1; length: 17; D: .; J: TRBJ2-2; size: .
CDR3: CASTHFNYGYTF; DNA: TGTGCCAGTACCCACTTTAACTATGGCTACACCTTC; V: TRBV6-1; length: 12; D: .; J: TRBJ1-2; size: .
CDR3: CASSRGTGRVNTEAFF; DNA: TGTGCCAGCTCACGGGGGACAGGGAGGGTGAACACTGAAGCTTTCTTT; V: TRBV18; length: 16; D: TRBD1; J: TRBJ1-1; size: .
CDR3: CASRLGTGGVNEKLFF; DNA: TGTGCCAGCAGACTGGGGACAGGGGGCGTTAATGAAAAACTGTTTTTT; V: TRBV7-9; length: 16; D: TRBD1; J: TRBJ1-4; size: .
CDR3: CASSISAGGGENTIYF; DNA: TGTGCCAGCAGTATCTCCGCAGGGGGCGGTGAAAACACCATATATTTT; V: TRBV27; length: 16; D: TRBD1; J: TRBJ1-3; size: .
CDR3: CASSMEKRGNQPQHF; DNA: TGTGCCAGTAGTATGGAGAAGCGGGGCAATCAGCCCCAGCATTTT; V: TRBV19; length: 15; D: .; J: TRBJ1-5; size: .
CDR3: CASSLDMNYGYTF; DNA: TGTGCCAGCAGTCTCGACATGAACTATGGCTACACCTTC; V: TRBV27; length: 13; D: .; J: TRBJ1-2; size: .
CDR3: CASSQQGPDNQPQHF; DNA: TGTGCCAGCTCGCAACAGGGACCCGACAATCAGCCCCAGCATTTT; V: TRBV18; length: 15; D: .; J: TRBJ1-5; size: .